This TCR beta chain was captured by sequencing in a study of PD-1 blockade in classical Hodgkin lymphoma. At the level of the study: Every 2 weeks, patients had 3 mg/kg nivolumab intravenously. Study-level results: Only CD4+ TCR diversity, not CD8+, had risen significantly by C4D1.

Produced via immunoSEQ multiplex PCR; TCRdb's table is partial and in-frame only. The sample holds 20,000 to 25,000 clones; approximately 69% are singletons and the top ten take roughly a fifth. This clone showed up just a few times. Its antigen is still unknown. Each patient experienced a relapse that followed autologous stem cell transplantation, and brentuximab vedotin exposure varied. Specimen: peripheral blood mononuclear cells (PBMCs), collected at baseline. This TCR came from a human donor with classical Hodgkin lymphoma.

The CDR3 region is CASSVRESPGLAKNIQYF. The DNA for the CDR3 is TGTGCCAGCAGCGTACGAGAGTCCCCAGGGCTAGCCAAAAACATTCAGTACTTC. V gene TRBV9 combines with J gene TRBJ2-4; perhaps TRBD1 as D (5 bases). Germline-derived CDR1 and CDR2 are SGDLS and YYNGEE. V was cut by 1 base and J by 0 bases, with 17 bases left in between. The CDR3 length is 18 residues.